This T cell receptor beta chain was identified during a study of blood T cell repertoires in COVID-19. As originally analysed: Amplifying reference gene primers gave estimates of nucleated cell counts. Measured with immunoSEQ multiplex PCR; TCRdb has only the in-frame clones, and not every one. Clonal size and the V and J genes are those of that table, whereas D and trimming came from the DNA. The sample records under 35,000 clones, over 75% being singletons. The sample holds one count of this clone. Germline CDR1 and CDR2: LGHDT and YNNKEL (reference sequence). V lost 3 bases, J lost 11 bases, and 10 bases lay in between. This CDR3 region has 11 residues.

V is TRBV3-1 (or the pseudogene TRBV3-2) and J is TRBJ1-1; D not resolved. The source material was peripheral blood. The receptor comes from a man aged 70 or older with acute or convalescent COVID-19. The CDR3 sequence: CASSHSGLAFF. For the CDR3, the DNA is TGTGCCAGCAGCCATTCGGGGTTGGCTTTCTTT.